This entry lists 10 T cell receptor beta chains sequenced from one sample in a study of blood T cell repertoires in COVID-19. The protocol was immunoSEQ multiplex PCR, while the TCRdb copy is restricted to in-frame clones and leaves out a portion. Of 130,000 to 150,000 clones in the sample, more than 70% were seen once. Sequenced material: peripheral blood. The origin of the receptors is a human donor in a cohort sampled during active COVID-19.

The rearrangement links TRBV7-8 to TRBJ1-4, with a possible D match to TRBD1 (5 bases). Germline V gene lookup returns CDR1 SGHVS and CDR2 FQNEAQ. The germline V and J ends were trimmed by 5 bases and 8 bases, with 15 bases remaining between them. This CDR3 has 14 residues. CDR3 residues: CASSPEGHAEKLFF. Written as DNA, the CDR3 is TGTGCCAGCAGCCCCGAAGGACATGCCGAAAAACTGTTTTTT.

The chain employs TRBV12-3 or TRBV12-4 and TRBJ1-1; no reliable D call. The germline V and J ends were trimmed by 3 bases and 7 bases, with 9 bases remaining between them. The CDR3 spans 12 residues. CDR3 coding DNA: TGTGCCAGCAGTTTCGGAGATCGTGAAGCTTTCTTT. Its protein product is CASSFGDREAFF.

V and J are TRBV4-3 and TRBJ2-7, with 8 bases lining up with TRBD1. The V and J ends lost 0 bases and 2 bases, in that order; junction bases with no gene match: 6. The V gene's germline CDR1 is LGHNA and CDR2 YSLEER. CDR3 length: 16 residues. The CDR3 loop is CASSQDQRQGPYEQYF. Written as DNA, the CDR3 is TGCGCCAGCAGCCAAGACCAACGACAGGGGCCCTACGAGCAGTACTTC.

J is TRBJ2-5 and V is TRBV27, with D maybe TRBD1 (5 bases). Trimming cost V 5 bases and J 1 base, with 11 bases left between them. This CDR3 has 14 residues. Germline V CDR1 and CDR2: MNHEY, SMNVEV (reference sequence). In DNA, the CDR3 is TGTGCCAGCAGTCCACCCCAGGGCCAAGAGACCCAGTACTTC. Protein product: CASSPPQGQETQYF.

The V call is TRBV6-5, the J call TRBJ1-2, with 12 bases fitting TRBD1. The length of the CDR3 is 16 residues. Per the germline V gene, CDR1 is MNHEY and CDR2 is SVGAGI. With V trimmed by 4 bases and J by 4 bases, 7 bases remained unmatched. The CDR3 DNA reads as TGTGCCAGCAGTTTGGGACAGGGGGCGAGTGGCTATGGCTACACCTTC. It yields the protein CASSLGQGASGYGYTF.

This chain joins TRBV4-3 and TRBJ2-2, with TRBD2 matching 15 bases. With 0 bases clipped from V and 4 bases from J, the junction kept 6 bases outside the gene matches. The CDR3 has 19 amino acids. Per the germline V gene, CDR1 is LGHNA and CDR2 is YSLEER. Written as DNA, the CDR3 is TGCGCCAGCAGCCAAGATAGGGGACTAGCGGGGGGATTCACCGGGGAGCTGTTTTTT. Protein sequence: CASSQDRGLAGGFTGELFF.

This clone was observed once. The rearrangement links TRBV7-6 to TRBJ1-6; D unclear. V was cut by 2 bases and J by 7 bases, with 12 bases left in between. The CDR3 is 15 amino acids. The germline V gene encodes CDR1 SGHVS and CDR2 FNYEAQ. The CDR3 nucleotides read TGTGCCAGCAGCTTATTCGAGGCGTTAAATTCACCCCTCCACTTT. Encoded protein: CASSLFEALNSPLHF.

This chain links TRBV3-1 (or the pseudogene TRBV3-2) with TRBJ1-6; 8 bases line up with TRBD1. J gave up 9 bases and V 3 bases, and 4 bases lay outside the gene matches. Germline V gene sequence: CDR1 LGHDT, CDR2 YNNKEL (reference sequence). The CDR3 has 14 amino acids. CDR3 DNA sequence: TGTGCCAGCAGCCAGTTGCAGGGGGCTTCACCCCTCCACTTT. This sequence encodes CASSQLQGASPLHF.

This clone was seen more than once but under ten times. The V gene is TRBV7-9, the J gene TRBJ2-1, with D uncertain. The CDR3 sequence is 13 residues long. Germline CDR1 and CDR2: SEHNR and FQNEAQ (reference sequence). V was cut by 5 bases and J by 7 bases, with 12 bases left in between. CDR3 coding DNA: TGTGCCAGCAGCCAGGAACTGTTTAATGAGCAGTTCTTC. Translating gives CASSQELFNEQFF.

The chain recombines TRBV7-6 with TRBJ2-7; no clear D gene. The CDR3 contains 14 residues. Germline CDR1 reads SGHVS; CDR2 reads FNYEAQ. The germline V and J ends were trimmed by 1 base and 2 bases, with 9 bases remaining between them. CDR3 amino acids: CASSLDYKPYEQYF. For the CDR3, the DNA is TGTGCCAGCAGCTTAGACTATAAGCCCTACGAGCAGTACTTC.